Listed below are T cell receptor beta chains from one sample, sequenced in a study of PD-1 blockade in mismatch repair-deficient tumors. The table came from immunoSEQ multiplex PCR; TCRdb's copy has only in-frame clones and leaves some out. Among 8,500 to 10,000 clones listed, approximately 83% were seen once. Which antigens these TCRs recognize remains unknown. Specimen: cells cultured in vitro, collected from a patient treated with pembrolizumab. These receptors were obtained from an adult with mismatch repair-deficient cancer. Each CDR3 is given with its conserved first and last residue. The D gene is left open where the match is weak. Only part of the rows carry a size: once, few, many, or a class if the clone is expanded.

v_call,j_call,clone_size,d_call,cdr3_nt,cdr3_aa
TRBV6-5,TRBJ2-7,few,TRBD1,TGTGCCAGCAGTTACCTTGCCAGGGGGCGGAACGAGCAGTACTTC,CASSYLARGRNEQYF
TRBV19,TRBJ1-2,once,.,TGTGCCAGTAGTATGCCCGGGGGTGGCTACACCTTC,CASSMPGGGYTF
TRBV4-2,TRBJ1-2,.,TRBD1,TGTGCCAGCAGCCACCCACGACGGACAGGTAAGTGGGGCTACACCTTC,CASSHPRRTGKWGYTF
TRBV4-1,TRBJ1-6,few,.,TGCGCCAGCAGCCAAGAGTGGGTTTCGAGTTCACCCCTCCACTTT,CASSQEWVSSSPLHF
TRBV2,TRBJ1-1,once,TRBD1,TGTGCCAGCAGTTCATACAGGGGTCTTTACACTGAAGCTTTCTTT,CASSSYRGLYTEAFF
TRBV5-4,TRBJ2-1,.,TRBD1,TGTGCCAGCAGCGAAGGACAGGGGAATGAGCAGTTCTTC,CASSEGQGNEQFF
TRBV5-1,TRBJ2-6,once,.,TGCGCCAGCAGCTTGGGCGGGACAGACAGCTCTGGGGCCAACGTCCTGACTTTC,CASSLGGTDSSGANVLTF
TRBV18,TRBJ2-1,.,TRBD1,TGTGCCAGCTCAGCATCTAAAGGACAGGGGGACAATGAGCAGTTCTTC,CASSASKGQGDNEQFF
TRBV28,TRBJ1-2,.,.,TGTGCCAGCAGTTTCGCGGCAGGAAGGTATGGCTACACCTTC,CASSFAAGRYGYTF
TRBV9,TRBJ2-5,.,.,TGTGCCAGCAGTGGGGGAGCTCAAGAGACCCAGTACTTC,CASSGGAQETQYF
TRBV7-9,TRBJ2-1,.,TRBD2,TGTGCCAGCAGCCCCGGCTGGGGCGGGAGGACCAACAATGAGCAGTTCTTC,CASSPGWGGRTNNEQFF
TRBV7-2,TRBJ2-7,.,TRBD2,TGTGCCAGCAGCAACCGCGGGAGAGGGCAGTACTTC,CASSNRGRGQYF
TRBV12-5,TRBJ2-3,.,.,TGTGCTAGTGGCGAGGGGGGCGCAGTGGATACGCAGTATTTT,CASGEGGAVDTQYF
TRBV6-6,TRBJ2-7,.,.,TGTGCCAGCAGTTACTTCGTGAGGGGCTACGAGCAGTACTTC,CASSYFVRGYEQYF
TRBV28,TRBJ2-1,.,.,TGTGCCAGCAGTTCCCCCGGGTGGGGGAGGCCCCACAATGAGCAGTTCTTC,CASSSPGWGRPHNEQFF
TRBV28,TRBJ2-1,.,TRBD2,TGTGCCAGCACCCCACCTGCTAGCGGGAGTAATGAGCAGTTCTTC,CASTPPASGSNEQFF
TRBV11-3,TRBJ2-3,.,.,TGTGCCAGCAGCTTTCGGGAGTTCGGTGAAGATACGCAGTATTTT,CASSFREFGEDTQYF